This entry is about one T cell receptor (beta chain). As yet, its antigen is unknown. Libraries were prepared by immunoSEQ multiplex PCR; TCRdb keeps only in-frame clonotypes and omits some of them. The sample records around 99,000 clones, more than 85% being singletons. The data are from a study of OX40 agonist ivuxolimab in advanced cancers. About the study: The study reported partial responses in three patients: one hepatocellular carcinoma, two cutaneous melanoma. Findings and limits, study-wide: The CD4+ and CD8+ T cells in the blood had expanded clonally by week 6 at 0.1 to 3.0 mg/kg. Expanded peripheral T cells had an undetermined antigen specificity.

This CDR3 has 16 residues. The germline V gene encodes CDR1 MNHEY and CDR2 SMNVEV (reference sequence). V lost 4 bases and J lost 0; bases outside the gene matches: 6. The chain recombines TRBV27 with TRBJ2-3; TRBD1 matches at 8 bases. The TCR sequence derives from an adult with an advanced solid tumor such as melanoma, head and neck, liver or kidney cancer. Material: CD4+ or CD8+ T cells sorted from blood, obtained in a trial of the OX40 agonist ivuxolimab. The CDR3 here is CASSSYPGGSTDTQYF. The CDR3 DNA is TGTGCCAGCAGTTCGTACCCAGGGGGCAGCACAGATACGCAGTATTTT.